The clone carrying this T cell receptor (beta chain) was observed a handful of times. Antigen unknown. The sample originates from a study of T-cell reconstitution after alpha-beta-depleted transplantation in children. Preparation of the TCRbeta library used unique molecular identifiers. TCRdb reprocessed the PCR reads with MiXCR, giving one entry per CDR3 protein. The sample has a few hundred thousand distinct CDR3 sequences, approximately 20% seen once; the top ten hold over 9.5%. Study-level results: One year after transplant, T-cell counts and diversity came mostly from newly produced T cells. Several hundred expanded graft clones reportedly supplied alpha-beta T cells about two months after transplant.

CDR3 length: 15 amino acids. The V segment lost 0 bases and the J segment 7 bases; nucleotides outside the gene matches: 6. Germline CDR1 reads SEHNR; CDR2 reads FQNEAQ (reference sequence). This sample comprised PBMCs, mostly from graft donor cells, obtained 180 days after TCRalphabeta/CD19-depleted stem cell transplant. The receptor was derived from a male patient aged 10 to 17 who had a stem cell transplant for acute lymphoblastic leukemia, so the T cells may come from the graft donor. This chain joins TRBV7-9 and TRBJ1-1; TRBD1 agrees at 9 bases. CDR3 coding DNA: TGTGCCAGCAGCTTAGCCGGGACAGGGACTGGTGAAGCTTTCTTT. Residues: CASSLAGTGTGEAFF.